This T cell receptor beta chain was identified during a study of cytomegalovirus exposure and HLA in healthy donors. For the study at large: A prior study identified 117 million unique TCR beta sequences from about 179 million T cells.

Notes on this clone: Its antigen is currently unknown.

Germline-derived CDR1 and CDR2 are MGHDK and SYGVNS. The CDR3 contains 15 residues. V gave up 10 bases and J gave up 0 bases; unmatched junction bases: 6. Study-level findings and limits: Overall, roughly 170 TCR beta chains were annotated as cytomegalovirus-associated.

PCR primers comprised 60 Vbeta and 13 Jbeta primers. Sequencing used immunoSEQ multiplex PCR; TCRdb keeps in-frame clones, though not all of them. The sample lists over 120,000 clones; 80% to 85% were seen once. Sequencing was performed on PBMCs. The TCR sequence derives from a woman in her twenties or thirties in good health and CMV-seronegative. The chain carries TRBV25-1 and TRBJ2-6, with 7 bases fitting TRBD1. CDR3 sequence (DNA): TGTGCCATCGAGACAGGGCACTCTGGGGCCAACGTCCTGACTTTC. Translating it yields CAIETGHSGANVLTF.